The entry below describes one T cell receptor beta chain. Trimming shortened V by 0 bases and J by 2 bases, and 13 bases separated the two germline ends. The CDR3 runs 16 residues. CDR1 is LGHNA and CDR2 is YNFKEQ in the germline V gene. These data belong to a study of shared clonotypes between healthy human individuals. In the original analysis: From ImmunoSEQ came sequences covering only the junction and carrying no quality scores, so filtering differed. Assay: immunoSEQ multiplex PCR; the TCRdb copy retains only in-frame clones and omits some. From that table come the V and J calls and clone size; the DNA was used to work out D and trimming. This table holds around 990,000 clones, 77% found once.

Sequencing was performed on memory CD4+ T cells from PBMCs. Regarding subset: CD45RA-negative fraction. This receptor was taken from a man between 18 and 35 years old in good health. Some clones in this sample may be carry-over from other donors' samples. The V gene is TRBV4-2, the J gene TRBJ1-2; D remains unclear. The CDR3 region has the DNA TGTGCCAGCAGCCAAGATAAGTCGCAGGAGAACTATGGCTACACCTTC. Encoded protein: CASSQDKSQENYGYTF.